A single sample gave rise to the 24 T cell receptor beta chains below, sequenced in a study of cytomegalovirus exposure and HLA in healthy donors. The PCR employed 60 Vbeta primers together with 13 Jbeta primers. Repertoires were generated with immunoSEQ multiplex PCR, while TCRdb's copy carries only in-frame clones and drops some. The profile covers almost 200,000 clones, with more than 75% appearing a single time and 0.35% to 0.5% taken by the ten largest. The specimen sequenced was PBMCs. Every receptor here comes from a male donor in good health and CMV-seropositive.

The count of this clone is one. This chain connects TRBV28 to TRBJ2-7; D is unresolved. Trimming removed 7 bases from V and 0 bases from J, with 13 bases in between. The CDR3 is 14 amino acids. CDR1 and CDR2 from the germline V gene are MDHEN and SYDVKM. Here the CDR3 DNA reads TGTGCCAGCACCGCCCCAGGCAGCTCCTACGAGCAGTACTTC. Its translation: CASTAPGSSYEQYF.

The chain links TRBV15 to TRBJ1-2; TRBD1 might be the D (5 bases). This CDR3 region has 13 residues. CDR1 is LNHNV, CDR2 YYDKDF, per germline (reference sequence). Trimming left V 3 bases short and J 8 bases short, with 13 bases between. The CDR3 sequence is CATSSGGGSGYTF. The CDR3 DNA sequence: TGTGCCACCAGCAGTGGGGGAGGGAGCGGCTACACCTTC.

The rearrangement joins TRBV18 to TRBJ1-5; 7 nucleotides line up with TRBD1. This CDR3 comprises 15 residues. J lost 6 bases, V lost 4 bases, and 9 bases had no gene match. Germline V gene sequence: CDR1 KGHSH, CDR2 LQKENI. As DNA, the CDR3 is TGTGCCAGCTCACTCCTGACAGGGCTAAGTCAGCCCCAGCATTTT. Its protein is CASSLLTGLSQPQHF.

The chain uses TRBV15 and TRBJ2-1; D is unresolved. In germline, CDR1 is LNHNV, CDR2 YYDKDF (reference sequence). Trimming shortened V by 1 base and J by 3 bases, and 4 bases separated the two germline ends. This CDR3 region has 13 residues. The CDR3 spells CATSRVYYNEQFF. The CDR3 region has the DNA TGTGCCACCAGCAGAGTATACTACAATGAGCAGTTCTTC.

V gene TRBV27 combines with J gene TRBJ2-7, with TRBD2 matching over 12 bases. CDR3 size: 13 residues. With 9 bases clipped from V and 7 bases from J, the junction kept 7 bases outside the gene matches. Germline V gives CDR1 MNHEY, CDR2 SMNVEV (reference sequence). This CDR3 reads CASGLAGSEEQYF. The CDR3 nucleotides read TGTGCCAGTGGACTAGCGGGATCCGAAGAGCAGTACTTC.

A word on this clone: The junction and the germline gene differ at one end; a read error may be behind it. J is TRBJ1-4 and V is TRBV5-6; 11 positions agree with TRBD1. The germline V gene has CDR1 SGHDT and CDR2 YYEEEE. CDR3 length equals 16 residues. CDR3 sequence (DNA): TGTGTCAGCAGCTCATGGACAGGGGGCCAAAATGAAAAACTGTTTTTT. Amino acid sequence: CVSSSWTGGQNEKLFF.

The sample holds one count of this clone. The chain recombines TRBV5-4 with TRBJ2-1, with a weak D call TRBD2 (6 bases). Germline V lookup: CDR1 SGHNT, CDR2 YYREEE (reference sequence). The CDR3 is 16 residues long. V gave up 4 bases and J gave up 0 bases, with 14 bases separating them. DNA of the CDR3: TGTGCCAGCAGCGCCGCCGGCGGGAACTCCTACAATGAGCAGTTCTTC. Its protein is CASSAAGGNSYNEQFF.

This chain connects TRBV7-2 to TRBJ2-1; D gene uncertain. V shed 1 base and J shed 1 base, with 8 bases lying between them. Germline CDR1 is SGHTA and CDR2 is FQGNSA. This CDR3 contains 15 residues. The DNA for the CDR3 is TGTGCCAGCAGCTTAGTAGTTGCTTCCTACAATGAGCAGTTCTTC. Protein: CASSLVVASYNEQFF.

This rearrangement joins TRBV10-3 to TRBJ1-1, with a possible D match to TRBD1 (5 bases). Germline loops: CDR1 ENHRY, CDR2 SYGVKD. The CDR3 is 14 amino acids. V shed 6 bases and J shed 4 bases, with 15 bases lying between them. In DNA, the CDR3 is TGTGCCATCAGAGTTACTGGGGCATCCACTGAAGCTTTCTTT. Translated, it gives CAIRVTGASTEAFF.

The chain links TRBV6-5 to TRBJ2-1; 10 bases align to TRBD2. The CDR3 has 15 amino acids. The ends lost 2 bases at V and 7 bases at J; junction bases unmatched: 5. From germline, CDR1 is MNHEY and CDR2 SVGAGI. The CDR3 bases are TGTGCCAGCAGTTACGCTAGCGGGAGTGAGAATGAGCAGTTCTTC. As protein: CASSYASGSENEQFF.

This chain connects TRBV10-1 to TRBJ2-7; 8 bases align to TRBD1. J lost 5 bases, V lost 3 bases, and 6 bases had no gene match. CDR3 length: 14 amino acids. From germline, CDR1 is WNHNN and CDR2 SYGVQD (reference sequence). Here the CDR3 DNA reads TGCGCCAGCAGTGACAGGCAGGGGGCCAACGAGCAGTACTTC. Translating gives CASSDRQGANEQYF.

There are a few counts of this clone. The genes are TRBV7-2 and TRBJ2-2, with D unclear. CDR1 SGHTA and CDR2 FQGNSA come from the germline V gene. This CDR3 comprises 14 residues. Trimming took 1 base from V and 1 from J, leaving 4 bases between them. CDR3 sequence: CASSLGGNTGELFF. As DNA, the CDR3 is TGTGCCAGCAGCTTAGGAGGGAACACCGGGGAGCTGTTTTTT.

The V call is TRBV9, the J call TRBJ2-7; 11 bases line up with TRBD1. CDR3 size: 16 residues. V was pared by 0 bases and J by 11 bases, with 13 bases of the junction left unmatched. Germline CDR1 and CDR2: SGDLS and YYNGEE. CDR3 nucleotide sequence: TGTGCCAGCAGCGTAGCGGGACAGGGGGGCCCGGACGTGAAGTACTTC. Its protein product is CASSVAGQGGPDVKYF.

V is TRBV5-1 and J is TRBJ2-5; D is ambiguous. Germline lookup yields CDR1 SGHRS and CDR2 YFSETQ. CDR3 length: 13 residues. V was shortened by 0 bases and J by 4 bases, with 7 bases between the two germline ends. CDR3 coding DNA: TGCGCCAGCAGCTTGGGCTCGGGAGAGACCCAGTACTTC. Translation: CASSLGSGETQYF.

CDR3 in amino acids: CASSVGLTNSPLHF. The CDR3 coding sequence is TGTGCCAGCAGCGTGGGACTCACTAATTCACCCCTCCACTTT. The chain has TRBV9 and TRBJ1-6; possible D gene TRBD1, 5 bases. CDR1 SGDLS and CDR2 YYNGEE come from the germline V gene. Trimming took off 2 bases at V and 6 bases at J, with 9 bases between the two ends. The CDR3 totals 14 residues.

This chain connects TRBV19 to TRBJ1-5, with 8 bases fitting TRBD1. Trimming cost V 11 bases and J 0 bases; bases outside gene matches: 6. This CDR3 is built from 14 residues. Germline V gives CDR1 LNHDA, CDR2 SQIVND (reference sequence). The CDR3 is CAGGQEFSNQPQHF. In DNA form, the CDR3 reads TGTGCCGGGGGACAGGAATTTAGCAATCAGCCCCAGCATTTT.

This chain links TRBV23-1 with TRBJ2-7; the D gene is possibly TRBD1 (7 bases). TRBV23-1 is marked as an open reading frame, function uncertain. Trimming stripped 4 bases from V and 4 bases from J, with 17 bases between. The CDR3 is 15 amino acids. Here the CDR3 reads CASSRGTAAVYEQYF. For the CDR3, the DNA is TGCGCCAGCAGTCGCGGGACAGCCGCTGTGTACGAGCAGTACTTC.

Comment on this clone: Other DNA sequences in this specimen translate into the identical CDR3. This chain connects TRBV29-1 to TRBJ2-3; 7 bases are a match to TRBD2. The CDR3 consists of 15 residues. The germline V gene encodes CDR1 SQVTM and CDR2 ANQGSEA. V trimming: 6 bases; J trimming: 1 base; junction bases outside the gene matches: 10. For the CDR3, the DNA is TGCAGCGTCGGAACAATAGCGGGTGGCACAGATACGCAGTATTTT. This sequence encodes CSVGTIAGGTDTQYF.

V is TRBV9 and J is TRBJ2-3; TRBD1 aligns across 9 bases. J lost 1 base, V lost 0 bases, and 6 bases had no gene match. Germline assignment: CDR1 SGDLS and CDR2 YYNGEE. This CDR3 has 17 residues. The CDR3 spells CASSVEPWTGGTDTQYF. The CDR3 DNA sequence: TGTGCCAGCAGCGTAGAACCCTGGACAGGGGGCACAGATACGCAGTATTTT.

The V and J genes are TRBV5-4 and TRBJ2-7; the D gene is possibly TRBD2 (6 bases). Germline assignment: CDR1 SGHNT and CDR2 YYREEE (reference sequence). CDR3 size: 14 residues. Trimming removed 1 base at V and 3 bases at J, with 11 bases between. The CDR3 loop is CASSLLGGNYEQYF. The CDR3 DNA is TGTGCCAGCAGCTTGTTGGGGGGAAACTACGAGCAGTACTTC.

The chain recombines TRBV19 with TRBJ2-7; 8 nucleotides agree with TRBD1. The V gene's germline CDR1 is LNHDA and CDR2 SQIVND (reference sequence). With 0 bases clipped from V and 4 bases from J, the junction kept 2 bases outside the gene matches. The CDR3 covers 14 residues. This CDR3 reads CASSIDRQGYEQYF. DNA of the CDR3: TGTGCCAGTAGTATAGATCGACAGGGGTACGAGCAGTACTTC.

The V and J genes are TRBV2 and TRBJ1-4; TRBD1 aligns across 7 bases. V shed 11 bases and J 8 bases; nucleotides not matched to a gene: 11. CDR1 is SNHLY and CDR2 is FYNNEI in the germline V gene. This CDR3 contains 13 residues. CDR3 loop: CAGGGTEGEKLFF. In nucleotides, the CDR3 is TGTGCCGGAGGGGGGACAGAAGGGGAAAAACTGTTTTTT.

The DNA for the CDR3 is TGTGCCAGCAGCATCACCGTTGGGGGCGGGTCAACCCTCTACAATGAGCAGTTCTTC. It yields the protein CASSITVGGGSTLYNEQFF. The rearrangement uses TRBV9 and TRBJ2-1; TRBD1 is a possible D gene (6 bases). Germline assignment: CDR1 SGDLS and CDR2 YYNGEE. The length of the CDR3 is 19 residues. V lost 4 bases and J lost 3, with 26 bases in between.

The chain employs TRBV7-9 and TRBJ1-2; 7 bases line up with TRBD1. The germline V gene has CDR1 SEHNR and CDR2 FQNEAQ (reference sequence). The CDR3 covers 13 residues. The V and J ends lost 4 bases and 4 bases, in that order; junction bases with no gene match: 3. CDR3 amino acids: CASSSGQFYGYTF. Here the CDR3 DNA reads TGTGCCAGCAGCTCGGGACAGTTCTATGGCTACACCTTC.